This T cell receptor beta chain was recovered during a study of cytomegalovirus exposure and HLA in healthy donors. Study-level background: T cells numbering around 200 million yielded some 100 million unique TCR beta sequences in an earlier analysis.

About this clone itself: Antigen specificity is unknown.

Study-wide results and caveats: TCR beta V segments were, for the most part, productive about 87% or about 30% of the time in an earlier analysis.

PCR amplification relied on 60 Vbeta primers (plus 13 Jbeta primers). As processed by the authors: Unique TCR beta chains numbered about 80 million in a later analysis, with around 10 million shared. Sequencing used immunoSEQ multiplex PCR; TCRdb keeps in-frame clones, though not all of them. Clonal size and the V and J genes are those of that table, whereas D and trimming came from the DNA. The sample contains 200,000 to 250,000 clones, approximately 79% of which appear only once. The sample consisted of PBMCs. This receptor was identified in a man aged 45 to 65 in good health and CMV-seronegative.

The CDR3 sequence is CASSSTLFNEQFF. Here the CDR3 DNA reads TGTGCCAGCAGCTCGACACTCTTCAATGAGCAGTTCTTC. The rearrangement joins TRBV7-3 to TRBJ2-1; D unclear. Germline V CDR1 and CDR2: SGHTA, FQGTGA. This CDR3 region has 13 residues. The ends were cut back, 4 bases at V and 6 bases at J, with 10 bases in the middle.